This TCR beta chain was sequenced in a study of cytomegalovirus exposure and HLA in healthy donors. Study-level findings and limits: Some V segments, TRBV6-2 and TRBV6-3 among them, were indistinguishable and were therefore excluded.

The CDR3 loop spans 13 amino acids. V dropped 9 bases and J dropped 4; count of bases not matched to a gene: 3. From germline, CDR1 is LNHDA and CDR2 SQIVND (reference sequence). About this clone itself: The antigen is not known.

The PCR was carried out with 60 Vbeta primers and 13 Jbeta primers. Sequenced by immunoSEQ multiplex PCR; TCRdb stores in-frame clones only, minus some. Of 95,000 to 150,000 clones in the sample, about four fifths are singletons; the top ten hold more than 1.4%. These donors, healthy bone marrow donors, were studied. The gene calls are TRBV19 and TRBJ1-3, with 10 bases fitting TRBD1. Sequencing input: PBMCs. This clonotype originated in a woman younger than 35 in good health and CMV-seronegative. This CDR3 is CASRDRGGNTIYF. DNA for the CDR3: TGTGCCAGCCGGGACAGGGGAGGAAACACCATATATTTT.